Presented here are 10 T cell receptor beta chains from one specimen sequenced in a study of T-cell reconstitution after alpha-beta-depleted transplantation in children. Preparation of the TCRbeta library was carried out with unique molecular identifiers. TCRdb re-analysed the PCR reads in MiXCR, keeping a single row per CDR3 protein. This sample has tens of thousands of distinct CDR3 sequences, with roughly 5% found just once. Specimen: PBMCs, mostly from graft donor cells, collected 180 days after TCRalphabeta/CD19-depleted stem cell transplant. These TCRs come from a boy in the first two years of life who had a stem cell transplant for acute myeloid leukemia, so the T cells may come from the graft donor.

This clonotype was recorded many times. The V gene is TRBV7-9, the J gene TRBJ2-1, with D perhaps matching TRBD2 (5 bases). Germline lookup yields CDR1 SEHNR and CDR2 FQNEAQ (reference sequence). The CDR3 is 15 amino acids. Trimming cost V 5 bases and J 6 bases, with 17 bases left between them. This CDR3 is CASSRTRVGFNEQFF. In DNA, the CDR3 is TGTGCCAGCAGCCGTACTAGGGTGGGGTTCAATGAGCAGTTCTTC.

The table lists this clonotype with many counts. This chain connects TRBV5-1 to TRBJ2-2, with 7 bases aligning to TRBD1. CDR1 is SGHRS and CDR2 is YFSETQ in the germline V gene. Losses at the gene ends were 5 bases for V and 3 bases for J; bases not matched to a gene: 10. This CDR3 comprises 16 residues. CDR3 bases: TGCGCCAGCAGTTCAAGGGGGCGTTCGGACACCGGGGAGCTGTTTTTT. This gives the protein CASSSRGRSDTGELFF.

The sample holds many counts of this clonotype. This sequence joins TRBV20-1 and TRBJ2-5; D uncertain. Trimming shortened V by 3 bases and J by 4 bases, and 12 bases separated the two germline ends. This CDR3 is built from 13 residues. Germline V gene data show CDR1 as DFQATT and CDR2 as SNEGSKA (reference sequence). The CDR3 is CSARDSSRETQYF. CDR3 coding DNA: TGCAGTGCTAGGGATAGCAGTCGAGAGACCCAGTACTTC.

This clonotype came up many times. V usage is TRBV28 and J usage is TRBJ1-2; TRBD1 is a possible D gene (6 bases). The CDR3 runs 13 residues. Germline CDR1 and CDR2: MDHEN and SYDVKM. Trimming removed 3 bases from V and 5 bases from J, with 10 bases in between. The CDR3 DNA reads TGTGCCAGCAGTTTCGGCAGGGGTTATGGCTACACCTTC. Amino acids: CASSFGRGYGYTF.

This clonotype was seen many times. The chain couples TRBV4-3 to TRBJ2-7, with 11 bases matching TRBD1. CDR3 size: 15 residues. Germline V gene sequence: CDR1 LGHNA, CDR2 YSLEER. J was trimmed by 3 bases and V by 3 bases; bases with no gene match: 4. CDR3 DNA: TGCGCCAGCAGCCATCGGGACAGGGGGAACTACGAGCAGTACTTC. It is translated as CASSHRDRGNYEQYF.

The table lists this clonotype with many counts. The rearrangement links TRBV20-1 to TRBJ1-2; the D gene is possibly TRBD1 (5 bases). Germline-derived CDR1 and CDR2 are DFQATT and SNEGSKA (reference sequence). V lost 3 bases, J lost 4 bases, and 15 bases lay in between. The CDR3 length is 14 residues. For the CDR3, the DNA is TGCAGTGCTAGGTGGCCTCAGGGACCCTATGGCTACACCTTC. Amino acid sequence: CSARWPQGPYGYTF.

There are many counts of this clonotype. CDR3 nucleotides: TGTGCCACCAGTGATTTCGGACAGGACTACACCGGGGAGCTGTTTTTT. It encodes CATSDFGQDYTGELFF. The V and J genes are TRBV24-1 and TRBJ2-2; 7 bases are shared with TRBD1. Germline CDR1 reads KGHDR; CDR2 reads SFDVKD. The CDR3 extends over 16 amino acids. The trim removed 1 base at V and 3 bases at J, leaving 4 bases unmatched.

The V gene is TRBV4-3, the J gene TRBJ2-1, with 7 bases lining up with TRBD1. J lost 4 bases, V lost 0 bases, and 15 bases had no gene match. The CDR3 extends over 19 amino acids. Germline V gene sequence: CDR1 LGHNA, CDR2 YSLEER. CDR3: CASSQDRQGNIHIYNEQFF. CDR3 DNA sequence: TGCGCCAGCAGCCAAGATCGACAGGGTAATATCCACATTTACAATGAGCAGTTCTTC.

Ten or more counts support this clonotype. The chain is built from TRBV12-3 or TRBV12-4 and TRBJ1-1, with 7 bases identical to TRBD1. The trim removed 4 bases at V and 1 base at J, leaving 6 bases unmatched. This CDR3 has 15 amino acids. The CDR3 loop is CASSYGTAKNTEAFF. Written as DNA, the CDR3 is TGTGCCAGCAGTTACGGGACAGCTAAGAACACTGAAGCTTTCTTT.

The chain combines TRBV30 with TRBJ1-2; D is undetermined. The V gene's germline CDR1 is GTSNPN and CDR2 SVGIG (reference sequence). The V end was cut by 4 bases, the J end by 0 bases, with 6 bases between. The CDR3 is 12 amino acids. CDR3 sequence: CAWTDTNYGYTF. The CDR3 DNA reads TGTGCCTGGACCGACACTAACTATGGCTACACCTTC.